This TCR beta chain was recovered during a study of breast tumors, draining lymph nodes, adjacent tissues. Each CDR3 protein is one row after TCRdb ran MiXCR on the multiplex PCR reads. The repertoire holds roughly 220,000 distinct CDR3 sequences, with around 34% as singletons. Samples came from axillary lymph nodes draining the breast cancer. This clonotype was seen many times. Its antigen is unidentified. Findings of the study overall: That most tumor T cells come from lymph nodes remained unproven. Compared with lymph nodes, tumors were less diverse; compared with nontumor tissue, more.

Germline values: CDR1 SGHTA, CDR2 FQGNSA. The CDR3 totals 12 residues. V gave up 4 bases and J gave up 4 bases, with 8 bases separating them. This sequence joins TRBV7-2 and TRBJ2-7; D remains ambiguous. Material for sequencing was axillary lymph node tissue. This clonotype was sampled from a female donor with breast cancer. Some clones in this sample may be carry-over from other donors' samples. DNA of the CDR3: TGTGCCAGCAGCTCCGCGGATTACGAGCAGTACTTC. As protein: CASSSADYEQYF.